This T cell receptor beta chain stems from a study of early T cells in non-severe SARS-CoV-2 infection. Study summary: Unpaired chains resulted from sequencing bulk RNA of unsorted whole blood.

Broader study findings: VDJdb matches were skewed toward anti-spike CD8 T cell responses.

This clonotype was recorded many times. As yet, its antigen is unknown. Separate cDNA molecules each had unique molecular identifiers attached to them. TCRdb reanalysed the 5' RACE reads using MiXCR and keeps one entry per CDR3 protein. The sample holds tens of thousands of distinct CDR3 sequences, around 5.7% seen once. The sample consisted of whole blood. The TCR was taken from an adult who was a healthcare worker with PCR-confirmed SARS-CoV-2 infection or an uninfected control (not recorded which).

The CDR3 spells CASSETPGTTYNEQFF. The DNA for the CDR3 is TGTGCCAGCAGTGAAACCCCCGGGACGACGTACAATGAGCAGTTCTTC. The V gene is TRBV25-1, the J gene TRBJ2-1; the D call may be TRBD1 or TRBD2 (5 bases each). V lost 2 bases and J 4 bases, leaving 15 bases between the germline ends. This CDR3 comprises 16 residues. Germline CDR1 MGHDK, CDR2 SYGVNS.